Listed below are T cell receptor beta chains from one sample, sequenced in a study of shared clonotypes between healthy human individuals. Only in-frame clones appear in the TCRdb table, and some are missing; sequencing was by immunoSEQ multiplex PCR. The profile shows 2,500,000 or so clones, 90% to 95% of them singletons. Sequencing input: naive CD4+ T cells from PBMCs. These receptors came from a man aged 18 to 29 in good health. Some clones in this sample may be carry-over from other donors' samples. Each CDR3 is given with its conserved first and last residue. A D gene is named only where the DNA matches it firmly. Clone sizes are given selectively: once, few, many, or a class where the clone is expanded.

>-|TRBV6-1|-|TRBJ2-3
TGTGCCAGCAGACTCAGCGCCGACCGCACAGATACGCAGTATTTT
CASRLSADRTDTQYF
>-|TRBV29-1|TRBD2|TRBJ2-7
TGCAGCGTTTCGGCTAGCGGTACCTACGAGCAGTACTTC
CSVSASGTYEQYF
>-|TRBV10-3|-|TRBJ2-3
TGTGCCATCAGCGGGGACAGCACAGATACGCAGTATTTT
CAISGDSTDTQYF
>-|TRBV5-4|-|TRBJ2-6
TGTGCCAGCAGCTGGCAGGGCGGCCACTCTGGGGCCAACGTCCTGACTTTC
CASSWQGGHSGANVLTF
>-|TRBV5-1|TRBD1|TRBJ2-3
TGCGCCAGCAGCGGACAGGGGGGGACCACAGATACGCAGTATTTT
CASSGQGGTTDTQYF
>-|TRBV19|-|TRBJ2-3
TGTGCCAGTACGGGAGAGACCTTTACAGATACGCAGTATTTT
CASTGETFTDTQYF
>once|TRBV29-1|-|TRBJ2-5
TGCAGCGCTGGGTATGGGGGCAGACAAGAGACCCAGTACTTC
CSAGYGGRQETQYF
>-|TRBV29-1|-|TRBJ2-5
TGCAGCGTTGCGAAAACAGATCAGGAGACCCAGTACTTC
CSVAKTDQETQYF
>-|TRBV5-1|-|TRBJ2-2
TGCGCCAGCAGCGGCGGACAACAGGACACCGGGGAGCTGTTTTTT
CASSGGQQDTGELFF
>-|TRBV25-1|-|TRBJ2-5
TGTGCCAGCAGTGAATATCTGGTCCCGATCCAAGAGACCCAGTACTTC
CASSEYLVPIQETQYF
>-|TRBV10-3|TRBD2|TRBJ2-2
TGTGCCATCAGAGACCATCCGGGACTAGCGGAGGACACCGGGGAGCTGTTTTTT
CAIRDHPGLAEDTGELFF
>once|TRBV18|TRBD1|TRBJ1-1
TGTGCCAGCTCACCGGCCAGGGGGGTGAGGAACACTGAAGCTTTCTTT
CASSPARGVRNTEAFF
>-|TRBV28|TRBD1|TRBJ1-5
TGTGCCAGCAGTTTGGGGACAGGGGAGGTAGAGCCCCAGCATTTT
CASSLGTGEVEPQHF
>once|TRBV6-6|-|TRBJ2-2
TGTGCCAGCAGTCCCAGACTCACCGGGGAGCTGTTTTTT
CASSPRLTGELFF
>-|TRBV4-2|-|TRBJ1-2
TGTGCCAGCAGCCAGGGGAGAAGAGGACAAAACTATGGCTACACCTTC
CASSQGRRGQNYGYTF
>-|TRBV19|TRBD1|TRBJ2-5
TGTGCCAGTAGTACTCGACAGGGATATCTTACCCACCAAGAGACCCAGTACTTC
CASSTRQGYLTHQETQYF
>-|TRBV18|TRBD2|TRBJ2-1
TGTGCCAGCTCCCCGACTAGCGGGAGCTTGGATGAGCAGTTCTTC
CASSPTSGSLDEQFF
>once|TRBV6-5|-|TRBJ1-1
TGTGCCAGCAGTTTCCGGACAGACGAAGCTTTCTTT
CASSFRTDEAFF
>-|TRBV19|-|TRBJ1-1
TGTGCCAGTAGTCGTGCGACCGGGGTAAGCACTGAAGCTTTCTTT
CASSRATGVSTEAFF
>-|TRBV7-8|-|TRBJ2-7
TGTGCCAGCAGCCCCCTCCCGGGGGTGGGCTACGAGCAGTACTTC
CASSPLPGVGYEQYF